Below, 30 T cell receptor beta chains from the same sample are listed, as sequenced in a study of blood T cell repertoires in COVID-19. Sequencing was performed with immunoSEQ multiplex PCR; in TCRdb, only in-frame clones are kept and a portion is missing. The sample yields 130,000 to 150,000 clones, more than 75% seen once. Sequenced material: peripheral blood. These receptors were obtained from a human donor with acute or convalescent COVID-19. The donor label of this sample is uncertain.

The chain joins TRBV3-1 (or the pseudogene TRBV3-2) to TRBJ1-1; 10 nucleotides match TRBD1. Trimming took 0 bases from V and 3 from J; bases not matched to a gene: 10. The germline V gene encodes CDR1 LGHDT and CDR2 YNNKEL (reference sequence). The CDR3 extends over 18 amino acids. In DNA form, the CDR3 reads TGTGCCAGCAGCCAAGAGCGGGGACAGGGGCTAAGTGACACTGAAGCTTTCTTT. Residues: CASSQERGQGLSDTEAFF.

The chain joins TRBV2 to TRBJ1-6, with 8 bases fitting TRBD1. Germline V gene sequence: CDR1 SNHLY, CDR2 FYNNEI. Losses at the gene ends were 6 bases for V and 4 bases for J; bases not matched to a gene: 8. CDR3 length: 16 amino acids. Here the CDR3 reads CASRHRGDTYNSPLHF. DNA of the CDR3: TGTGCCAGCAGGCACAGGGGGGACACTTATAATTCACCCCTCCACTTT.

The table lists this clone with a few counts. The chain uses TRBV28 and TRBJ2-4, with 7 bases fitting TRBD1. Germline V gives CDR1 MDHEN, CDR2 SYDVKM. CDR3 size: 15 residues. The V segment lost 6 bases and the J segment 1 base; nucleotides outside the gene matches: 6. This CDR3 reads CASRTGDLAKNIQYF. The CDR3 bases are TGTGCCAGCAGAACAGGGGATTTGGCCAAAAACATTCAGTACTTC.

The rearrangement joins TRBV28 to TRBJ1-6; D might be TRBD1 (5 bases). There are 15 residues in the CDR3. Germline CDR1 and CDR2: MDHEN and SYDVKM. Trimming pared 6 bases from V and 0 bases from J, leaving 9 bases between. The chain's CDR3 is CASRRQSSYNSPLHF. The CDR3 region has the DNA TGTGCCAGCAGGCGACAGAGCTCCTATAATTCACCCCTCCACTTT.

The V and J genes are TRBV30 and TRBJ2-3; maybe TRBD2 (7 bases). Trimming pared 2 bases from V and 2 bases from J, leaving 14 bases between. Germline V gene lookup returns CDR1 GTSNPN and CDR2 SVGIG (reference sequence). The CDR3 runs to 15 residues. The CDR3 reads CAWSTRGGDTDTQYF. For the CDR3, the DNA is TGTGCCTGGAGTACCAGGGGAGGGGACACAGATACGCAGTATTTT.

The chain has TRBV10-1 and TRBJ2-7; 9 bases align to TRBD1. The CDR3 length is 18 residues. Germline V CDR1 and CDR2: WNHNN, SYGVQD (reference sequence). Trimming took 0 bases from V and 3 from J; bases not matched to a gene: 12. The DNA for the CDR3 is TGCGCCAGCAGTGAGTCGACTCGTACCGGGACAGGGTTCTACGAGCAGTACGTC. Its translation: CASSESTRTGTGFYEQYV.

In this sample, this clone turned up a few times. The rearrangement joins TRBV30 to TRBJ1-1; TRBD1 matches at 10 bases. After removal of 6 bases from V and 4 bases from J, the junction contained 14 bases not matched to a gene. This CDR3 has 16 amino acids. Germline V gene data show CDR1 as GTSNPN and CDR2 as SVGIG (reference sequence). The CDR3 nucleotides read TGTGCCTGTTACCGGGACAGGGGAAGGGGAGGCACTGAAGCTTTCTTT. Protein: CACYRDRGRGGTEAFF.

The gene calls are TRBV27 and TRBJ2-3; 7 bases agree with TRBD2. The V segment lost 6 bases and the J segment 4 bases; nucleotides outside the gene matches: 4. Germline CDR1 reads MNHEY; CDR2 reads SMNVEV (reference sequence). The CDR3 has 13 amino acids. The CDR3 loop reads CASRWGGADTQYF. The CDR3 DNA reads TGTGCCAGCAGATGGGGAGGGGCAGATACGCAGTATTTT.

This clone was detected once. The V gene is TRBV7-9, the J gene TRBJ1-4; 9 nucleotides align to TRBD1. CDR1 SEHNR and CDR2 FQNEAQ come from the germline V gene (reference sequence). Trimming took 5 bases from V and 7 from J; bases not matched to a gene: 8. CDR3 size: 15 residues. The DNA of the CDR3 is TGTGCCAGCAGCGCCAGTGGGACAGGGTCTGAAAAACTGTTTTTT. Protein product: CASSASGTGSEKLFF. Together with reference TRBV7-9 and TRBJ1-4, the CDR3 gives the full variable domain: DTGVSQNPRHKITKRGQNVTFRCDPISEHNRLYWYRQTLGQGPEFLTYFQNEAQLEKSRLLSDRFSAERPKGSFSTLEIQRTEQGDSAMYLCASSASGTGSEKLFFGSGTQLSVL.

The chain employs TRBV7-6 and TRBJ2-7; the D gene is possibly TRBD1 (5 bases). This CDR3 contains 15 residues. V lost 5 bases and J lost 1, with 15 bases in between. CDR1 SGHVS and CDR2 FNYEAQ come from the germline V gene. CDR3 region: CASSQDGTGSYEQYF. CDR3 nucleotide sequence: TGTGCCAGCAGCCAAGACGGAACAGGATCCTACGAGCAGTACTTC.

The rearrangement links TRBV19 to TRBJ2-4; 11 bases are shared with TRBD2. CDR3 length: 20 amino acids. CDR1 and CDR2 (germline): LNHDA, SQIVND (reference sequence). The V segment lost 3 bases and the J segment 2 bases; nucleotides outside the gene matches: 15. In DNA, the CDR3 is TGTGCCAGTAGTATGGAGGATTCTAGCGGGAGGAAATCCTCCAAAAACATTCAGTACTTC. Translated, it gives CASSMEDSSGRKSSKNIQYF.

This rearrangement joins TRBV27 to TRBJ2-2; D gene ambiguous. In germline, CDR1 is MNHEY, CDR2 SMNVEV (reference sequence). V was shortened by 8 bases and J by 4 bases, with 8 bases between the two germline ends. This CDR3 contains 12 residues. The DNA for the CDR3 is TGTGCCAGCTGTACAGCCACCGGGGAGCTGTTTTTT. It specifies CASCTATGELFF.

V and J are TRBV11-2 and TRBJ2-3; the match to TRBD1 covers 8 bases. From germline, CDR1 is SGHAT and CDR2 FQNNGV. This CDR3 is 14 amino acids long. Trimming at V came to 6 bases and at J to 0 bases, leaving 2 bases not matched to a gene. This chain's CDR3 is CASRGQESTDTQYF. The CDR3 DNA reads TGTGCCAGCAGGGGACAGGAGAGCACAGATACGCAGTATTTT. The variable domain in full, with the rest retrieved from reference TRBV11-2 and TRBJ2-3, is EAGVAQSPRYKIIEKRQSVAFWCNPISGHATLYWYQQILGQGPKLLIQFQNNGVVDDSQLPKDRFSAERLKGVDSTLKIQPAKLEDSAVYLCASRGQESTDTQYFGPGTRLTVL.

This chain joins TRBV30 and TRBJ2-2; D may be TRBD1 (5 bases). CDR3 length: 15 residues. Germline V gene data show CDR1 as GTSNPN and CDR2 as SVGIG (reference sequence). Trimming took 5 bases from V and 6 from J, leaving 19 bases between them. The CDR3 spells CAWATAGRMSGELFF. As DNA, the CDR3 is TGTGCCTGGGCTACAGCAGGGCGTATGTCCGGGGAGCTGTTTTTT. The variable domain in full, with the rest retrieved from reference TRBV30 and TRBJ2-2, is SQTIHQWPATLVQPVGSPLSLECTVEGTSNPNLYWYRQAAGRGLQLLFYSVGIGQISSEVPQNLSASRPQDRQFILSSKKLLLSDSGFYLCAWATAGRMSGELFFGEGSRLTVL.

J is TRBJ2-3 and V is TRBV18, with 8 bases matching TRBD1. Germline V lookup: CDR1 KGHSH, CDR2 LQKENI. This CDR3 region has 15 residues. Trimming took 2 bases from V and 3 from J; bases not matched to a gene: 4. This CDR3 is CASSPRTGPTDTQYF. Here the CDR3 DNA reads TGTGCCAGCTCACCAAGGACAGGGCCGACAGATACGCAGTATTTT.

This chain connects TRBV5-6 to TRBJ1-6; 10 positions agree with TRBD1. The CDR3 contains 15 residues. Germline CDR1 reads SGHDT; CDR2 reads YYEEEE. Trimming took 1 base from V and 10 from J; bases not matched to a gene: 5. DNA for the CDR3: TGTGCCAGCAGCTTGCGGGACAGGGGTGTATCACCCCTCCACTTT. It specifies CASSLRDRGVSPLHF.

The rearrangement links TRBV29-1 to TRBJ2-1; 11 bases line up with TRBD1. The germline V gene has CDR1 SQVTM and CDR2 ANQGSEA. The length of the CDR3 is 15 residues. Trimming took 8 bases from V and 3 from J; bases not matched to a gene: 9. In DNA, the CDR3 is TGCAGCCACAGCCGCGGGACAGGGGGCTACAATGAGCAGTTCTTC. Translated: CSHSRGTGGYNEQFF.

CDR3 DNA sequence: TGTGCCAGCAGTTACCATCAGGGGGCGAGAACCGGGGAGCTGTTTTTT. Translated, it gives CASSYHQGARTGELFF. The chain joins TRBV6-5 to TRBJ2-2; 8 nucleotides agree with TRBD1. There are 16 residues in the CDR3. The germline gives CDR1 MNHEY, CDR2 SVGAGI. Losses at the gene ends were 2 bases for V and 5 bases for J; bases not matched to a gene: 7.

The chain is built from TRBV19 and TRBJ2-1; TRBD2 is a possible D gene (6 bases). Germline V gene lookup returns CDR1 LNHDA and CDR2 SQIVND (reference sequence). V was trimmed by 3 bases and J by 2 bases, leaving 14 bases between them. The CDR3 is made up of 16 amino acids. CDR3 sequence (DNA): TGTGCCAGTAGTATCGGGGCTAGCGTCCCCTACAATGAGCAGTTCTTC. Translated, it gives CASSIGASVPYNEQFF.

The rearrangement joins TRBV28 to TRBJ1-6; a weak D match, TRBD1 (6 bases). The CDR3 has 14 residues. The germline CDR1 and CDR2 sequences are MDHEN and SYDVKM. With 5 bases removed from V and 10 bases from J, the gap between germline ends came to 15 bases. CDR3 residues: CASSNPGQRSPLHF. The CDR3 DNA reads TGTGCCAGCAGTAATCCGGGACAACGATCACCCCTCCACTTT.

This clone was detected a few times. The chain links TRBV7-2 to TRBJ1-6, with D perhaps TRBD1 (5 bases). Germline values: CDR1 SGHTA, CDR2 FQGNSA. The CDR3 covers 14 residues. The V end lost 3 bases, the J end lost 4 bases, and 7 bases lay between the germline ends. CDR3 sequence (DNA): TGTGCCAGCAGCTTCGACAGATATAATTCACCCCTCCACTTT. It translates to CASSFDRYNSPLHF.

V and J are TRBV25-1 and TRBJ1-5; 10 bases map to TRBD1. With 4 bases clipped from V and 4 bases from J, the junction kept 10 bases outside the gene matches. This CDR3 contains 17 residues. Germline CDR1 reads MGHDK; CDR2 reads SYGVNS. The CDR3 sequence is CASSANTPGQGNQPQHF. The DNA of the CDR3 is TGTGCCAGCAGTGCGAACACTCCGGGACAGGGGAATCAGCCCCAGCATTTT.

This clone has just one count. V usage is TRBV5-1 and J usage is TRBJ1-1; tentative D call: TRBD1 (6 bases). The CDR3 sequence is 13 residues long. With 6 bases removed from V and 1 base from J, the gap between germline ends came to 10 bases. In germline, CDR1 is SGHRS, CDR2 YFSETQ. The DNA for the CDR3 is TGCGCCAGCACAGGGGTCACGAACACTGAAGCTTTCTTT. Amino acids: CASTGVTNTEAFF.

This clone is a singleton in its sample. The chain couples TRBV19 to TRBJ1-1, with TRBD1 matching 7 bases. In germline, CDR1 is LNHDA, CDR2 SQIVND (reference sequence). The CDR3 runs 14 residues. Trimming at V came to 7 bases and at J to 1 base, leaving 6 bases not matched to a gene. The CDR3 sequence is CASMGQTSNTEAFF. In nucleotides, the CDR3 is TGTGCCAGTATGGGACAGACTTCGAACACTGAAGCTTTCTTT.

The gene calls are TRBV7-2 and TRBJ2-7; 8 bases match TRBD2. Losses at the gene ends were 5 bases for V and 2 bases for J; bases not matched to a gene: 8. CDR1 is SGHTA and CDR2 is FQGNSA in the germline V gene. The CDR3 runs 15 residues. The CDR3 nucleotides read TGTGCCAGCAGCAGCGCCGCGGGGGGTACCTACGAGCAGTACTTC. The encoded protein is CASSSAAGGTYEQYF.

V and J are TRBV5-4 and TRBJ2-1, with a possible D match to TRBD1 (7 bases). The germline CDR1 and CDR2 sequences are SGHNT and YYREEE (reference sequence). This CDR3 comprises 17 residues. V lost 0 bases to trimming and J lost 2 bases, with 15 bases between them. The CDR3 loop is CASSLAGGRGTYNEQFF. CDR3 coding DNA: TGTGCCAGCAGCTTGGCAGGGGGGAGAGGGACCTACAATGAGCAGTTCTTC.

This clone was counted once. The chain combines TRBV24-1 with TRBJ2-1; TRBD1 agrees at 8 bases. The germline CDR1 and CDR2 sequences are KGHDR and SFDVKD. Losses at the gene ends were 5 bases for V and 1 base for J; bases not matched to a gene: 6. CDR3 length: 16 amino acids. DNA for the CDR3: TGTGCCACCAGTGCGTTAGGACAGGGTTCCTACAATGAGCAGTTCTTC. Its translation is CATSALGQGSYNEQFF.

The chain has TRBV25-1 and TRBJ1-3; TRBD1 is a possible D gene (5 bases). Trimming removed 5 bases at V and 1 base at J, with 9 bases between. Germline V gene data show CDR1 as MGHDK and CDR2 as SYGVNS. This CDR3 spans 14 amino acids. The CDR3 loop reads CASSYQGSGNTIYF. In nucleotides, the CDR3 is TGTGCCAGCAGTTATCAGGGATCTGGAAACACCATATATTTT. Variable domain in full (rest from reference TRBV25-1 and TRBJ1-3): EADIYQTPRYLVIGTGKKITLECSQTMGHDKMYWYQQDPGMELHLIHYSYGVNSTEKGDLSSESTVSRIRTEHFPLTLESARPSHTSQYLCASSYQGSGNTIYFGEGSWLTVV.

This clone has just one count. V usage is TRBV5-4 and J usage is TRBJ2-5; the D gene is possibly TRBD1 (6 bases). V lost 4 bases and J 3 bases, leaving 13 bases between the germline ends. The germline V gene encodes CDR1 SGHNT and CDR2 YYREEE (reference sequence). There are 14 residues in the CDR3. The CDR3 DNA follows: TGTGCCAGCAGCCCGACAGGACGGGAAGAGACCCAGTACTTC. Its protein is CASSPTGREETQYF.

The chain employs TRBV19 and TRBJ1-1; D is unclear. The CDR3 length is 13 residues. V was cut by 6 bases and J by 1 base, with 9 bases left in between. CDR1 and CDR2 from the germline V gene are LNHDA and SQIVND (reference sequence). CDR3 in DNA: TGTGCCAGTAGCCCGACACCGAACACTGAAGCTTTCTTT. It encodes CASSPTPNTEAFF. The entire variable domain, with the rest obtained from reference TRBV19 and TRBJ1-1, is as follows: DGGITQSPKYLFRKEGQNVTLSCEQNLNHDAMYWYRQDPGQGLRLIYYSQIVNDFQKGDIAEGYSVSREKKESFPLTVTSAQKNPTAFYLCASSPTPNTEAFFGQGTRLTVV.